The 22 T cell receptor beta chains listed next were all sequenced from one sample in a study of cytomegalovirus exposure and HLA in healthy donors (dated by TCRdb to about 2017). Library preparation used the immunoSEQ multiplex PCR assay. TCRdb stores this immuneACCESS table with in-frame sequences only. Part of the clones is absent; in the studies checked, under half of the shortfall reflects unresolved V genes, and no reason is known for the rest. This sample holds around 190,000 clones; roughly 77% were observed only once. The top ten clonotypes cover roughly 1.2% of the sample. The sample comprised PBMCs. The receptors originated from a woman aged 25 to 39 in good health and CMV-seronegative.

The chain recombines TRBV28 with TRBJ2-6; the D gene is possibly TRBD1 (6 bases). The germline gives CDR1 MDHEN, CDR2 SYDVKM. This CDR3 contains 17 residues. Trimming pared 1 base from V and 2 bases from J, leaving 12 bases between. The CDR3 loop is CASSLSAGAAGANVLTF. CDR3 coding DNA: TGTGCCAGCAGTTTATCGGCAGGGGCGGCTGGGGCCAACGTCCTGACTTTC.

This clone was seen only once. V is TRBV6-6 and J is TRBJ1-1; TRBD1 aligns across 7 bases. This CDR3 is 16 amino acids long. Per germline, CDR1 MNHNY and CDR2 SVGAGI (reference sequence). V lost 2 bases and J lost 4; bases outside the gene matches: 10. The CDR3 protein is CASSYTAGGGGTEAFF. The CDR3, as DNA: TGTGCCAGCAGTTACACGGCAGGGGGAGGTGGCACTGAAGCTTTCTTT.

This clone was seen a handful of times. The genes are TRBV2 and TRBJ2-1, with 9 bases matching TRBD2. V gave up 4 bases and J gave up 8 bases; unmatched junction bases: 6. Germline V gives CDR1 SNHLY, CDR2 FYNNEI. The CDR3 runs 14 residues. Here the CDR3 DNA reads TGTGCCAGCAGTGTTTTTAGCGGGAGTGATGAGCAGTTCTTC. Translation gives CASSVFSGSDEQFF.

The CDR3 region has the DNA TGTGCCAGCAGTTACTCAAGGAGTAGTTATAATGGCTACACCTTC. Protein sequence: CASSYSRSSYNGYTF. V and J are TRBV6-5 and TRBJ1-2; no reliable D call. Germline values: CDR1 MNHEY, CDR2 SVGAGI. The V end lost 0 bases, the J end lost 6 bases, and 14 bases lay between the germline ends. The CDR3 has 15 amino acids.

The chain is built from TRBV7-9 and TRBJ1-4, with D uncertain. V was pared by 5 bases and J by 6 bases, with 7 bases between. The CDR3 covers 12 residues. Germline V lookup: CDR1 SEHNR, CDR2 FQNEAQ (reference sequence). The CDR3 loop reads CASSHFDEKLFF. DNA of the CDR3: TGTGCCAGCAGCCACTTTGATGAAAAACTGTTTTTT. Full variable domain (missing parts from reference TRBV7-9 and TRBJ1-4): DTGVSQNPRHKITKRGQNVTFRCDPISEHNRLYWYRQTLGQGPEFLTYFQNEAQLEKSRLLSDRFSAERPKGSFSTLEIQRTEQGDSAMYLCASSHFDEKLFFGSGTQLSVL.

This chain uses TRBV5-6 with TRBJ2-7, with 7 positions matching TRBD2. Per the germline V gene, CDR1 is SGHDT and CDR2 is YYEEEE. The CDR3 covers 15 residues. Trimming removed 3 bases from V and 1 base from J; junction bases left unmatched: 7. This CDR3 reads CASSSISGLSYEQYF. CDR3 bases: TGTGCCAGCAGCTCCATTAGCGGGCTGTCCTACGAGCAGTACTTC.

The V and J genes are TRBV7-9 and TRBJ2-4; D unresolved. The CDR3 covers 15 residues. CDR1 is SEHNR and CDR2 is FQNEAQ in the germline V gene (reference sequence). The V gene lost 5 bases and the J gene lost 0 bases, with 11 bases spanning the gap. In DNA form, the CDR3 reads TGTGCCAGCAGCCCAGCCCCAGGAGCCAAAAACATTCAGTACTTC. Its translation is CASSPAPGAKNIQYF.

The J gene is TRBJ2-5, the V gene TRBV5-1, with a weak D call TRBD2 (6 bases). V lost 6 bases and J 1 base, leaving 13 bases between the germline ends. The CDR3 sequence is 14 residues long. CDR1 is SGHRS and CDR2 is YFSETQ in the germline V gene. The DNA for the CDR3 is TGCGCCAGCACAAAACGGGGGACCCAAGAGACCCAGTACTTC. This sequence encodes CASTKRGTQETQYF.

The rearrangement uses TRBV9 and TRBJ1-1; weak D call: TRBD1 (6 bases). The germline V gene encodes CDR1 SGDLS and CDR2 YYNGEE. Trimming stripped 4 bases from V and 1 base from J, with 11 bases between. The CDR3 contains 14 residues. The CDR3 region is CASSKDRKNTEAFF. CDR3 nucleotides: TGTGCCAGCAGCAAGGACAGAAAGAACACTGAAGCTTTCTTT.

The chain has TRBV7-2 and TRBJ2-7, with 7 bases fitting TRBD1. Germline V gene lookup returns CDR1 SGHTA and CDR2 FQGNSA. After removal of 5 bases from V and 2 bases from J, the junction contained 9 bases not matched to a gene. This CDR3 is 15 amino acids long. The CDR3 sequence: CASSQDRLVPYEQYF. In DNA, the CDR3 is TGTGCCAGCAGCCAGGACAGGTTGGTGCCCTACGAGCAGTACTTC.

As for this clone: Because it lacks the conserved phenylalanine or tryptophan at the end, this CDR3 is likely a read error. This chain links TRBV5-4 with TRBJ1-3; no firm D call. This CDR3 is 17 amino acids long. V was clipped by 0 bases and J by 2 bases, with 15 bases between them. The germline V gene encodes CDR1 SGHNT and CDR2 YYREEE (reference sequence). CDR3 sequence reads: CASSLGGGVRAGNTIYS. CDR3 coding DNA: TGTGCCAGCAGCTTGGGAGGCGGGGTCCGGGCTGGAAACACCATATATTCT.

The chain links TRBV18 to TRBJ2-7; 7 positions match TRBD1. The CDR3 is made up of 14 amino acids. CDR1 KGHSH and CDR2 LQKENI come from the germline V gene. V lost 6 bases, J lost 7 bases, and 12 bases stayed unmatched. The CDR3 reads CASSPGTVFFEQYF. CDR3 in DNA: TGTGCCAGCTCCCCCGGGACAGTTTTTTTTGAGCAGTACTTC.

The chain links TRBV5-1 to TRBJ2-1, with unresolved D. Germline CDR1 SGHRS, CDR2 YFSETQ. The CDR3 is 13 residues long. Deletions cut 3 bases from V and 7 bases from J, with 11 bases between. CDR3 sequence reads: CASSSTSRNEQFF. CDR3 bases: TGCGCCAGCAGCTCGACGAGCAGGAATGAGCAGTTCTTC.

The chain combines TRBV4-1 with TRBJ1-5; a possible D gene is TRBD1 (6 bases). Trimming removed 5 bases from V and 1 base from J, with 9 bases in between. The V gene's germline CDR1 is MGHRA and CDR2 YSYEKL. The CDR3 runs 14 residues. CDR3 loop: CASSTTGSNQPQHF. The DNA of the CDR3 is TGCGCCAGCAGCACTACAGGGAGCAATCAGCCCCAGCATTTT.

This chain uses TRBV6-5 with TRBJ1-2; 7 bases are shared with TRBD1. The V gene end was trimmed by 6 bases and the J gene end by 5 bases; junction bases not matched to a gene: 9. The CDR3 contains 14 residues. Germline CDR1 MNHEY, CDR2 SVGAGI. The DNA of the CDR3 is TGTGCCAGCAGGACAGGGTCCCATCTGTATGGCTACACCTTC. It yields the protein CASRTGSHLYGYTF.

This rearrangement joins TRBV9 to TRBJ2-3, with D hard to call. V shed 3 bases and J shed 4 bases, with 9 bases lying between them. The CDR3 is 13 amino acids. Germline V gene data show CDR1 as SGDLS and CDR2 as YYNGEE. The CDR3 DNA sequence: TGTGCCAGCAGCGATCACCGGGCAGATACGCAGTATTTT. Protein sequence: CASSDHRADTQYF.

The rearrangement uses TRBV7-9 and TRBJ1-2; D gene uncertain. Trimming took off 5 bases at V and 4 bases at J, with 14 bases between the two ends. Germline lookup yields CDR1 SEHNR and CDR2 FQNEAQ (reference sequence). The CDR3 spans 14 residues. The DNA of the CDR3 is TGTGCCAGCAGCCCAATGACGGCAGGCTATGGCTACACCTTC. This translates into CASSPMTAGYGYTF.

The rearrangement joins TRBV28 to TRBJ2-7; 7 nucleotides line up with TRBD1. Germline CDR1 reads MDHEN; CDR2 reads SYDVKM. J was trimmed by 0 bases and V by 5 bases; bases with no gene match: 10. This CDR3 has 16 amino acids. The CDR3 DNA reads as TGTGCCAGCAGTCCCGCCGGGACAGTAAGCTCCTACGAGCAGTACTTC. Its translation is CASSPAGTVSSYEQYF.

The rearrangement uses TRBV18 and TRBJ2-5, with TRBD1 as a possible D gene (6 bases). Per germline, CDR1 KGHSH and CDR2 LQKENI. V was clipped by 3 bases and J by 0 bases, with 23 bases between them. The CDR3 covers 19 residues. CDR3 amino acids: CASSPLTPGTLKYQETQYF. In nucleotides, the CDR3 is TGTGCCAGCTCACCCCTAACTCCCGGGACACTTAAGTACCAAGAGACCCAGTACTTC.

V is TRBV7-3 and J is TRBJ2-1; TRBD2 might be the D (6 bases). Trimming stripped 5 bases from V and 2 bases from J, with 13 bases between. The length of the CDR3 is 15 residues. Germline CDR1 SGHTA, CDR2 FQGTGA. DNA for the CDR3: TGTGCCAGCAGCGAGACTAGGGACCCCTACAATGAGCAGTTCTTC. Its translation is CASSETRDPYNEQFF.

The chain employs TRBV2 and TRBJ1-1, with 7 bases matching TRBD1. The CDR3 covers 14 residues. Germline V gene data show CDR1 as SNHLY and CDR2 as FYNNEI. With V trimmed by 7 bases and J by 3 bases, 8 bases remained unmatched. The CDR3 loop is CASKDRAGYTEAFF. In nucleotides, the CDR3 is TGTGCCAGCAAAGACAGGGCGGGTTACACTGAAGCTTTCTTT. The whole variable domain, filled in from reference TRBV2 and TRBJ1-1, reads EPEVTQTPSHQVTQMGQEVILRCVPISNHLYFYWYRQILGQKVEFLVSFYNNEISEKSEIFDDQFSVERPDGSNFTLKIRSTKLEDSAMYFCASKDRAGYTEAFFGQGTRLTVV.

The CDR3 region has the DNA TGTGCCAGCAGCTCACGTGGGACAGCTTATTATGGCTACACCTTC. Translating it yields CASSSRGTAYYGYTF. V gene TRBV14 combines with J gene TRBJ1-2; 7 bases align to TRBD1. V shed 5 bases and J 5 bases; nucleotides not matched to a gene: 11. The CDR3 has 15 amino acids. Germline V gives CDR1 SGHDN, CDR2 FVKESK. Combining the CDR3 with reference TRBV14 and TRBJ1-2 gives the whole variable domain EAGVTQFPSHSVIEKGQTVTLRCDPISGHDNLYWYRRVMGKEIKFLLHFVKESKQDESGMPNNRFLAERTGGTYSTLKVQPAELEDSGVYFCASSSRGTAYYGYTFGSGTRLTVV.